This TCR beta chain stems from a study of tumor T cells in aggressive B-cell lymphoma. TCRdb's table, derived via immunoSEQ multiplex PCR, lists solely in-frame clones and lacks some. The table records 10,000 or so clones, around 84% of them present only once. V shed 6 bases, J shed 0 bases, and the junction held 5 bases outside the gene matches. Germline CDR1 SGHNT, CDR2 YYREEE (reference sequence). The CDR3 extends over 15 amino acids. The source of this sequence is an adult with diffuse large B cell lymphoma. The rearrangement links TRBV5-4 to TRBJ2-2, with 7 nucleotides matching TRBD2. The sample taken for sequencing was tumor tissue. The CDR3 nucleotides read TGTGCCAGCACCAAGGGACTATCGAACACCGGGGAGCTGTTTTTT. Translation gives CASTKGLSNTGELFF.